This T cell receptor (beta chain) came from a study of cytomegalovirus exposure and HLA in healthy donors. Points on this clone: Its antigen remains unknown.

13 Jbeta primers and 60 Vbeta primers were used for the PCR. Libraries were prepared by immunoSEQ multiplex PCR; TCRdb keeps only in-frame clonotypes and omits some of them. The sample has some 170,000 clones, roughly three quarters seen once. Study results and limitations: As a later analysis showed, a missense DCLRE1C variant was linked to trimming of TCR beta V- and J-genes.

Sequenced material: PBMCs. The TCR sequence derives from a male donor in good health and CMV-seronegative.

As DNA, the CDR3 is TGTGCCAGCTCACCTCCAGGAGGGGGGGCGGGGGGTACTGAAGCTTTCTTT. Translating gives CASSPPGGGAGGTEAFF. The rearrangement links TRBV18 to TRBJ1-1; a weak D match, TRBD1 (6 bases). The CDR3 extends over 17 amino acids. Between the trimmed V and J ends, which lost 3 bases and 5 bases, there was a span of 22 bases. Germline values: CDR1 KGHSH, CDR2 LQKENI. Combining the CDR3 with reference TRBV18 and TRBJ1-1 gives the whole variable domain NAGVMQNPRHLVRRRGQEARLRCSPMKGHSHVYWYRQLPEEGLKFMVYLQKENIIDESGMPKERFSAEFPKEGPSILRIQQVVRGDSAAYFCASSPPGGGAGGTEAFFGQGTRLTVV.